One sample yielded the 7 T cell receptor beta chains listed below, sequenced in a study of T cells in Graves' hyperthyroidism and ophthalmopathy. From RNA transcripts, TCR beta CDR3 regions were amplified. HTBI primers drove first-round RT-PCR of the TCR CDR3. Each CDR3 protein gets one entry after TCRdb re-called the multiplex PCR reads with MiXCR. The sample has under 350,000 distinct CDR3 sequences, roughly 18% seen once. Sequencing was done on a sample of blood. The receptors derive from a woman between 45 and 60 years old with Graves' hyperthyroidism.

This clonotype was found many times. V is TRBV6-1 and J is TRBJ1-2; D might be TRBD1 (5 bases). V lost 6 bases to trimming and J lost 7 bases, with 24 bases between them. Germline CDR1 is MNHNS and CDR2 is SASEGT. The CDR3 loop spans 16 amino acids. CDR3 sequence reads: CASSSHPGTPDGGYTF. The CDR3 DNA reads TGTGCCAGCAGCTCACATCCCGGGACTCCAGATGGTGGCTACACCTTC.

The chain uses TRBV6-5 and TRBJ2-1; D possibly corresponds to TRBD2 (5 bases). Trimming removed 0 bases at V and 7 bases at J, with 13 bases between. The CDR3 loop spans 15 amino acids. Germline V gene data show CDR1 as MNHEY and CDR2 as SVGAGI. CDR3 region: CASSYSSPGGNEQFF. CDR3 bases: TGTGCCAGCAGTTACTCGAGTCCTGGAGGAAATGAGCAGTTCTTC.

This sequence joins TRBV3-1 and TRBJ2-7; 7 bases match TRBD2. CDR3 size: 15 residues. Germline V gives CDR1 LGHDT, CDR2 YNNKEL (reference sequence). Losses at the gene ends were 0 bases for V and 4 bases for J; bases not matched to a gene: 6. The CDR3 loop is CASSQDVSGAYEQYF. Here the CDR3 DNA reads TGTGCCAGCAGCCAAGATGTGAGCGGGGCTTACGAGCAGTACTTC.

This clonotype was counted at least ten times. The J gene is TRBJ1-1, the V gene TRBV2; D possibly corresponds to TRBD1 (6 bases). CDR1 is SNHLY, CDR2 FYNNEI, per germline. The CDR3 sequence is 15 residues long. Trimming removed 8 bases at V and 4 bases at J, with 20 bases between. Here the CDR3 DNA reads TGTGCCAGCCACAGGGAACCCCCTTTGAGCACTGAAGCTTTCTTT. Residues: CASHREPPLSTEAFF.

In its sample, this clonotype was seen a few times. The chain couples TRBV12-3 or TRBV12-4 to TRBJ1-2; D perhaps matches TRBD1 (5 bases). V gave up 6 bases and J gave up 6 bases, with 11 bases separating them. The CDR3 runs 12 residues. The CDR3 protein is CASSNGGNGYTF. CDR3 sequence (DNA): TGTGCCAGCAGCAACGGGGGGAATGGCTACACCTTC.

V usage is TRBV29-1 and J usage is TRBJ2-4; 7 positions match TRBD1. The CDR3 sequence is 13 residues long. V lost 7 bases and J lost 4; bases outside the gene matches: 7. Germline CDR1 reads SQVTM; CDR2 reads ANQGSEA. The CDR3 reads CSGLGTAKNIQYF. The CDR3 coding sequence is TGCAGCGGACTTGGGACAGCTAAAAACATTCAGTACTTC.

The V gene is TRBV27, the J gene TRBJ2-2; D not certain. This CDR3 comprises 15 residues. The germline gives CDR1 MNHEY, CDR2 SMNVEV (reference sequence). Trimming took 10 bases from V and 0 from J, leaving 15 bases between them. CDR3 sequence: CATQAAAANTGELFF. As DNA, the CDR3 is TGTGCCACCCAGGCGGCCGCAGCGAACACCGGGGAGCTGTTTTTT.